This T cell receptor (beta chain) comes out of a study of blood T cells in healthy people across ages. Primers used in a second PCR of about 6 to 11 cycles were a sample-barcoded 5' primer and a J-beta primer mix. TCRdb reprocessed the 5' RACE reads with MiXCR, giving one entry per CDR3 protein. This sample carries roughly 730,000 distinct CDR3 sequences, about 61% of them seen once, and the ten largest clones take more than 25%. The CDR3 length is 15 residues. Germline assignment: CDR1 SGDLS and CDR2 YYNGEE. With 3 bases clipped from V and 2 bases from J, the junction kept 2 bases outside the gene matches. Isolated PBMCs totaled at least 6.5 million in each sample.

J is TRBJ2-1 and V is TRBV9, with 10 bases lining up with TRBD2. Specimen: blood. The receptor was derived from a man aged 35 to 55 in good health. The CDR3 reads CASSAGLAAYNEQFF. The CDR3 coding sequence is TGTGCCAGCAGCGCCGGACTAGCGGCCTACAATGAGCAGTTCTTC.